Shown below are 13 T cell receptor beta chains from a single sample sequenced in a study of post-analysis software for immune sequencing data. Broader study findings: Patients used several TRBV segments, including TRBV5-6, TRBV5-1 and TRBV20-1, more often than controls.

Their target antigens are unknown. The TCR beta cDNA libraries contained unique molecular identifiers. TCRdb independently ran MiXCR on the PCR reads; one entry per CDR3 protein. This sample has fewer than 850,000 distinct CDR3 sequences, with about 45% found just once. The source material was blood. The receptors originated from a girl aged 10-17 years with multiple sclerosis.

The V and J genes are TRBV6-2 or TRBV6-3 and TRBJ2-1; D gene uncertain. The V end lost 0 bases, the J end lost 12 bases, and 12 bases lay between the germline ends. The germline CDR1 and CDR2 sequences are MNHEY and SVGEGT. CDR3 size: 13 residues. CDR3 DNA sequence: TGTGCCAGCAGTTACTCGGAGACGGGTGGGCAGTTCTTC. As protein: CASSYSETGGQFF.

The V and J genes are TRBV12-3 or TRBV12-4 and TRBJ2-7; no clear D. The CDR3 spans 12 residues. V dropped 6 bases and J dropped 6 bases, with 12 bases sitting between them. This chain's CDR3 is CASSLHVGEQYF. DNA for the CDR3: TGTGCCAGCAGCCTTCACGTTGGCGAGCAGTACTTC.

The chain employs TRBV9 and TRBJ2-3; D could derive from TRBD1 or TRBD2 (5 bases each). Between the trimmed V and J ends, which lost 2 bases and 6 bases, there was a span of 19 bases. Per germline, CDR1 SGDLS and CDR2 YYNGEE. The length of the CDR3 is 16 residues. The CDR3 coding sequence is TGTGCCAGCAGCGTCCCAGGGAGCCAAGGTACGGATACGCAGTATTTT. Amino acid sequence: CASSVPGSQGTDTQYF.

This clonotype was recorded once. The V gene is TRBV2, the J gene TRBJ1-2; the D is unclear. V lost 3 bases, J lost 5 bases, and 7 bases lay in between. The CDR3 extends over 12 amino acids. CDR1 and CDR2 from the germline V gene are SNHLY and FYNNEI. CDR3 sequence: CASSDPEYGYTF. CDR3 in DNA: TGTGCCAGCAGTGATCCAGAGTATGGCTACACCTTC.

In DNA, the CDR3 is TGTGCCAGCAGCCCTAGCGGGAGAGGATTTTGGCAGTTCTTC. The encoded protein is CASSPSGRGFWQFF. This chain connects TRBV7-6 to TRBJ2-1, with 10 bases identical to TRBD2. The V segment lost 5 bases and the J segment 12 bases; nucleotides outside the gene matches: 10. Germline-derived CDR1 and CDR2 are SGHVS and FNYEAQ. The CDR3 consists of 14 residues.

The gene calls are TRBV7-3 and TRBJ2-3; possibly TRBD2 for D (6 bases). V was clipped by 4 bases and J by 5 bases, with 13 bases between them. The CDR3 is made up of 14 amino acids. Germline V gene lookup returns CDR1 SGHTA and CDR2 FQGTGA. CDR3 region: CASSSKMGGDTQYF. In DNA, the CDR3 is TGTGCCAGCAGCTCCAAGATGGGGGGAGATACGCAGTATTTT.

Comment on this clonotype: One end of the junction varies from germline; a read error may be responsible. This rearrangement joins TRBV7-9 to TRBJ2-5; no clear D gene. Per the germline V gene, CDR1 is SEHNR and CDR2 is FQNEAQ (reference sequence). The CDR3 loop spans 15 amino acids. CDR3 amino acids: CASSIGDRRQEIQYF. The DNA for the CDR3 is TGTGCCAGCAGCATAGGTGACCGACGACAAGAGATCCAGTACTTC.

The chain couples TRBV6-1 to TRBJ2-3; 10 positions agree with TRBD2. With V trimmed by 5 bases and J by 6 bases, 8 bases remained unmatched. The V gene's germline CDR1 is MNHNS and CDR2 SASEGT. CDR3 length equals 15 residues. The CDR3 DNA follows: TGTGCCAGCAGTCCTCTAGCGGGAGTCCGTGATACGCAGTATTTT. This translates into CASSPLAGVRDTQYF.

Only a few counts were recorded for this clonotype. This chain links TRBV7-9 with TRBJ1-6; 8 nucleotides line up with TRBD1. The V gene end was trimmed by 5 bases and the J gene end by 6 bases; junction bases not matched to a gene: 3. This CDR3 contains 14 residues. Germline CDR1 reads SEHNR; CDR2 reads FQNEAQ (reference sequence). In DNA, the CDR3 is TGTGCCAGCAGCCAGGGGGCCCTTAATTCACCCCTCCACTTT. It encodes CASSQGALNSPLHF.

This clonotype was counted a few times. The chain links TRBV16 to TRBJ2-5; either TRBD1 or TRBD2 may fit D (6 bases each). The CDR3 has 16 residues. Trimming shortened V by 2 bases and J by 11 bases, and 24 bases separated the two germline ends. Germline CDR1 KGHSY, CDR2 FQNENV. CDR3 DNA sequence: TGTGCCAGCAGCCAAGTCCCGCGCCCCATTAGGGGGGAGCAGTACTTC. It translates to CASSQVPRPIRGEQYF.

V is TRBV6-6 and J is TRBJ2-1, with D hard to call. CDR1 and CDR2 (germline): MNHNY, SVGAGI (reference sequence). Trimming removed 6 bases at V and 7 bases at J, with 10 bases between. The CDR3 length is 12 residues. CDR3 nucleotide sequence: TGTGCCAGCAGCCCCCTAGAAAATGAGCAGTTCTTC. Translated, it gives CASSPLENEQFF.

The J gene is TRBJ2-3, the V gene TRBV4-3, with a tentative D call TRBD2 (6 bases). The germline V gene encodes CDR1 LGHNA and CDR2 YSLEER. Deletions cut 0 bases from V and 4 bases from J, with 20 bases between. The CDR3 contains 18 residues. CDR3 residues: CASSQDLVGGGKADTQYF. Here the CDR3 DNA reads TGCGCCAGCAGCCAAGATCTCGTGGGCGGCGGGAAGGCAGATACGCAGTATTTT.

The V gene is TRBV6-5, the J gene TRBJ2-4, with 7 bases aligning to TRBD1. The J call may be in error: the DNA end matches TRBJ2-7 better. Germline V CDR1 and CDR2: MNHEY, SVGAGI. The CDR3 totals 15 residues. This CDR3 is CASSKPGQPLNEQYF. In DNA form, the CDR3 reads TGTGCCAGCAGTAAACCGGGACAGCCCCTGAACGAGCAGTACTTC.